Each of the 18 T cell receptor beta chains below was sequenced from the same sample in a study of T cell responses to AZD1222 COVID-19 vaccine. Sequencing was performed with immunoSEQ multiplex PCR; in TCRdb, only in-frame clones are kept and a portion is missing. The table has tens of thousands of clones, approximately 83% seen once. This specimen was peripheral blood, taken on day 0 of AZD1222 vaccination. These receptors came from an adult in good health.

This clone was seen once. Written as DNA, the CDR3 is TGTGCCAGCAGCTTAGATCTGTCTAGCGGGGGGGCGAATGAGCAGTTCTTC. It specifies CASSLDLSSGGANEQFF. The V call is TRBV11-3, the J call TRBJ2-1, with 12 bases identical to TRBD2. The CDR3 loop spans 17 amino acids. Germline V CDR1 and CDR2: SGHNT, YENEEA. Germline trimming cut 0 bases from V and 7 bases from J; bases unmatched to any gene: 7. The variable domain in full, with the rest retrieved from reference TRBV11-3 and TRBJ2-1, is EAGVVQSPRYKIIEKKQPVAFWCNPISGHNTLYWYLQNLGQGPELLIRYENEEAVDDSQLPKDRFSAERLKGVDSTLKIQPAELGDSAVYLCASSLDLSSGGANEQFFGPGTRLTVL.

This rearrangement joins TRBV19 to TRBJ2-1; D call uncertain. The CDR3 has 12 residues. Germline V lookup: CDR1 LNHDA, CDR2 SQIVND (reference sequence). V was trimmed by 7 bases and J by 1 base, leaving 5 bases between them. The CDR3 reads CASNYSYNEQFF. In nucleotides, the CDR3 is TGTGCCAGTAACTATTCCTACAATGAGCAGTTCTTC. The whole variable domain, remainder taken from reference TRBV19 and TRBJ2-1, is DGGITQSPKYLFRKEGQNVTLSCEQNLNHDAMYWYRQDPGQGLRLIYYSQIVNDFQKGDIAEGYSVSREKKESFPLTVTSAQKNPTAFYLCASNYSYNEQFFGPGTRLTVL.

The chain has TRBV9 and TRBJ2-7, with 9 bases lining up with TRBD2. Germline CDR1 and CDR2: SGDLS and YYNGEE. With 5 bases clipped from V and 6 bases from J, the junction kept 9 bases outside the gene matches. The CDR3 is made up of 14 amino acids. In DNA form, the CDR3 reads TGTGCCAGCAGTATGGGGCTAGCGGGACCCGAGCAGTACTTC. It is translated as CASSMGLAGPEQYF.

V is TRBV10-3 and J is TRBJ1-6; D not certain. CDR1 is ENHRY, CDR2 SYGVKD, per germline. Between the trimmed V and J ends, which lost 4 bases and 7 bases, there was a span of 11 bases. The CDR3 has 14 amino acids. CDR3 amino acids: CAISVPGKNSPLHF. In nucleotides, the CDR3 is TGTGCCATCAGTGTACCGGGGAAGAATTCACCCCTCCACTTT.

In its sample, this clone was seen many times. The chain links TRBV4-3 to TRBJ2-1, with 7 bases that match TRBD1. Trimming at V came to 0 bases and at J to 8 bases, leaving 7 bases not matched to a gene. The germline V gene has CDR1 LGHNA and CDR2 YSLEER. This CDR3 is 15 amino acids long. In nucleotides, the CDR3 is TGCGCCAGCAGCCAAGATCGGCAGGGGGTGGATGAGCAGTTCTTC. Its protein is CASSQDRQGVDEQFF.

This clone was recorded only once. The CDR3 region has the DNA TGTGCCAGCAGCTTCGGACAGGCCGGGGAGCTGTTTTTT. It encodes CASSFGQAGELFF. The genes are TRBV11-3 and TRBJ2-2, with 7 bases aligning to TRBD1. CDR1 and CDR2 (germline): SGHNT, YENEEA. The V gene end was trimmed by 3 bases and the J gene end by 6 bases; junction bases not matched to a gene: 1. This CDR3 contains 13 residues.

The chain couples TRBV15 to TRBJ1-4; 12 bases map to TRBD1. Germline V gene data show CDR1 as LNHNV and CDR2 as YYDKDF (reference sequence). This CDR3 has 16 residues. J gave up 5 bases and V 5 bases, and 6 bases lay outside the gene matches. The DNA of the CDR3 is TGTGCCACCAGCGACCGGGACAGGGGGCTGAATGAAAAACTGTTTTTT. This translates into CATSDRDRGLNEKLFF.

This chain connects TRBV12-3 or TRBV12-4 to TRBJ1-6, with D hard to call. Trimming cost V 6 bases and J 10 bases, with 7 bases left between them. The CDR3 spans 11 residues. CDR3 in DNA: TGTGCCAGCAGCTCTACATCACCCCTCCACTTT. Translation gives CASSSTSPLHF.

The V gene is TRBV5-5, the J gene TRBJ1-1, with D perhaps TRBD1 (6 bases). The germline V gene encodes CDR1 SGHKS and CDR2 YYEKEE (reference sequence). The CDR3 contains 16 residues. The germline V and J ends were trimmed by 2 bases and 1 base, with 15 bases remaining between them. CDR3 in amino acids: CASSFFLQGANTEAFF. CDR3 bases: TGTGCCAGCAGCTTCTTCTTACAGGGTGCGAACACTGAAGCTTTCTTT.

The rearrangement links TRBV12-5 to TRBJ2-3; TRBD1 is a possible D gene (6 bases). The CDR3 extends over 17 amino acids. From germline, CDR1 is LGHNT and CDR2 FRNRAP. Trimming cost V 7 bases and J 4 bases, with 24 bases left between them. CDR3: CASAAAGESTQADTQYF. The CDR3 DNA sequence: TGTGCTAGTGCCGCTGCAGGGGAAAGCACACAGGCAGATACGCAGTATTTT.

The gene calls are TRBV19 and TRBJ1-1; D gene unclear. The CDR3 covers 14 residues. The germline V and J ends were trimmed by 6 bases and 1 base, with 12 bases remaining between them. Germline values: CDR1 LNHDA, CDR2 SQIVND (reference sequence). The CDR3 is CASREGETNTEAFF. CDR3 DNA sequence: TGTGCCAGTAGGGAGGGTGAGACGAACACTGAAGCTTTCTTT.

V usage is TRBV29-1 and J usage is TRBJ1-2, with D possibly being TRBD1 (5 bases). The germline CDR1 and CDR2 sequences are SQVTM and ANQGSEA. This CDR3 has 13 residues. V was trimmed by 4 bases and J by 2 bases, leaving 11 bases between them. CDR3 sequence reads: CSVGGRQNYGYTF. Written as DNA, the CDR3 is TGCAGCGTTGGGGGCAGGCAGAACTATGGCTACACCTTC.

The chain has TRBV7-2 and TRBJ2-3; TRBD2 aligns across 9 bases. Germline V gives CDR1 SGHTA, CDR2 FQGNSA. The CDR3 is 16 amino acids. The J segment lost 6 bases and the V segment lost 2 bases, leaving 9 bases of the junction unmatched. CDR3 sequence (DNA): TGTGCCAGCAGCTTACGGGCTAGCGGGGCGGTGGATACGCAGTATTTT. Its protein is CASSLRASGAVDTQYF.

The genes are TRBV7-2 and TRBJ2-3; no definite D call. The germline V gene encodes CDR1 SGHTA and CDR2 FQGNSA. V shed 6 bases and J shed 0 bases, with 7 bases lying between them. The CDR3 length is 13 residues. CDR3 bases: TGTGCCAGCAGTGGCGCGAGCACAGATACGCAGTATTTT. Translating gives CASSGASTDTQYF.

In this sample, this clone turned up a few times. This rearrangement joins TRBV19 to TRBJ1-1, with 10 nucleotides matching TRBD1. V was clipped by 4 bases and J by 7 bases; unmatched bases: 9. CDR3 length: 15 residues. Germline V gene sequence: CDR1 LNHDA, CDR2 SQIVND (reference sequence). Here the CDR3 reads CASSSPGTGVGEAFF. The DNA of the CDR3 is TGTGCCAGTAGTAGTCCCGGGACAGGGGTCGGTGAAGCTTTCTTT.

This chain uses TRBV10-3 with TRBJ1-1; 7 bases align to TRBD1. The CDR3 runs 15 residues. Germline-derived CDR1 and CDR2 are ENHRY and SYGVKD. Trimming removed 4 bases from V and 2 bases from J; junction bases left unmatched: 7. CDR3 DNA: TGTGCCATCAGTGCGACGGACAGGACCAACACTGAAGCTTTCTTT. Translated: CAISATDRTNTEAFF.

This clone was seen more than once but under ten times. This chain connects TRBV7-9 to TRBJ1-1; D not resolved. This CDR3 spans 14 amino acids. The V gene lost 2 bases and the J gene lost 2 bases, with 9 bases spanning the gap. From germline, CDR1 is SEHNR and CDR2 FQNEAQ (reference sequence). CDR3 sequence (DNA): TGTGCCAGCAGCTTATCCCTTCCCAACACTGAAGCTTTCTTT. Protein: CASSLSLPNTEAFF. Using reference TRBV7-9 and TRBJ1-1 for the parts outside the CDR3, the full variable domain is DTGVSQNPRHKITKRGQNVTFRCDPISEHNRLYWYRQTLGQGPEFLTYFQNEAQLEKSRLLSDRFSAERPKGSFSTLEIQRTEQGDSAMYLCASSLSLPNTEAFFGQGTRLTVV.

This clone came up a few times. This CDR3 reads CASQGPYGYTF. The DNA of the CDR3 is TGTGCCTCCCAAGGGCCGTATGGCTACACCTTC. J is TRBJ1-2 and V is TRBV10-3; D ambiguous. Germline CDR1 ENHRY, CDR2 SYGVKD. Trimming removed 11 bases at V and 5 bases at J, with 12 bases between. This CDR3 has 11 amino acids.